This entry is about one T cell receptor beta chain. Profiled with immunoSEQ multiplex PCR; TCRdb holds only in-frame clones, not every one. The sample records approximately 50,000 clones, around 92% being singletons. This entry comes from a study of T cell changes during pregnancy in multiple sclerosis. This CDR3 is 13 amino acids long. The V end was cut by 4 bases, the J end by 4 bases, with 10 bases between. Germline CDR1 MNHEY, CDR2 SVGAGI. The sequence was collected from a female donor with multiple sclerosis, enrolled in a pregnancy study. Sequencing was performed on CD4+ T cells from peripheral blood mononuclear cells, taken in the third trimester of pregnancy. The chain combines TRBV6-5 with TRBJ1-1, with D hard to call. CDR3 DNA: TGTGCCAGCAGTTCGTGGACTGGCACTGAAGCTTTCTTT. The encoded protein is CASSSWTGTEAFF.